What follows are 29 T cell receptor beta chains derived from one specimen sequenced in a study of CD8 T cells in Susac syndrome. Roughly 0.5 to 1 ug RNA was reverse transcribed with random hexamers. TCRdb reprocessed the immunoSEQ multiplex PCR reads with MiXCR, giving one entry per CDR3 protein. The table shows around 150,000 distinct CDR3 sequences, with roughly 94% occurring only once. Sequencing was done on a sample of CD8+ T cells from PBMCs. The receptors derive from a human donor with Susac syndrome.

The DNA of the CDR3 is TGTGCCAGCAGCTCCCGATCCCCCTCTGGCTACACCTTC. This sequence encodes CASSSRSPSGYTF. This chain links TRBV9 with TRBJ1-2; D unclear. The CDR3 is made up of 13 amino acids. Trimming pared 4 bases from V and 7 bases from J, leaving 14 bases between. Germline assignment: CDR1 SGDLS and CDR2 YYNGEE.

V gene TRBV11-2 combines with J gene TRBJ2-7; TRBD2 matches 12 bases. Losses at the gene ends were 3 bases for V and 1 base for J; bases not matched to a gene: 1. CDR3 size: 15 residues. The germline gives CDR1 SGHAT, CDR2 FQNNGV. In DNA, the CDR3 is TGTGCCAGCAGCTTCGGACTAGCGGGATCCTACGAGCAGTACTTC. It encodes CASSFGLAGSYEQYF.

This clonotype was detected only once. The chain combines TRBV6-2 or TRBV6-3 with TRBJ2-7; no firm D call. Germline assignment: CDR1 MNHEY and CDR2 SVGEGT. The CDR3 runs to 10 residues. V was pared by 5 bases and J by 3 bases, with 2 bases between. The CDR3 nucleotides are TGTGCCAGCAGTCACTACGAGCAGTACTTC. It yields the protein CASSHYEQYF.

CDR3 protein: CASSPAALDYGYTF. Here the CDR3 DNA reads TGTGCCAGCAGCCCAGCGGCTCTCGACTATGGCTACACCTTC. This chain connects TRBV9 to TRBJ1-2, with D unclear. Germline V gene lookup returns CDR1 SGDLS and CDR2 YYNGEE. This CDR3 is built from 14 residues. V gave up 4 bases and J gave up 3 bases, with 13 bases separating them.

The rearrangement joins TRBV28 to TRBJ1-2, with D possibly being TRBD1 (5 bases). V lost 6 bases to trimming and J lost 3 bases, with 11 bases between them. The CDR3 extends over 13 amino acids. CDR1 and CDR2 from the germline V gene are MDHEN and SYDVKM. CDR3 amino acids: CASRSDRHYGYTF. The CDR3 nucleotides are TGTGCCAGCAGATCCGACAGACACTATGGCTACACCTTC.

This chain uses TRBV18 with TRBJ2-7; D is possibly TRBD1 or TRBD2 (5 bases each). The CDR3 is 14 amino acids. Germline loops: CDR1 KGHSH, CDR2 LQKENI. V lost 0 bases to trimming and J lost 2 bases, with 8 bases between them. The CDR3 bases are TGTGCCAGCTCACCACCGGGGACGGCCTACGAGCAGTACTTC. Its translation is CASSPPGTAYEQYF.

The chain has TRBV24-1 and TRBJ2-1, with D perhaps matching TRBD2 (6 bases). The CDR3 length is 16 residues. V was clipped by 4 bases and J by 6 bases, with 18 bases between them. The germline V gene has CDR1 KGHDR and CDR2 SFDVKD. The CDR3 here is CATSDPGTAPSNEQFF. CDR3 DNA: TGTGCCACCAGTGACCCCGGGACTGCCCCGAGCAATGAGCAGTTCTTC.

The V gene is TRBV12-3 or TRBV12-4, the J gene TRBJ1-1; 9 positions agree with TRBD1. V lost 6 bases, J lost 0 bases, and 8 bases stayed unmatched. The CDR3 extends over 16 amino acids. The CDR3 spells CASSQTRTGVNTEAFF. As DNA, the CDR3 is TGTGCCAGCAGCCAAACCCGGACAGGGGTGAACACTGAAGCTTTCTTT.

This chain links TRBV4-1 with TRBJ2-3; TRBD2 is a possible D gene (6 bases). CDR3 length: 14 amino acids. Deletions cut 3 bases from V and 4 bases from J, with 11 bases between. Germline loops: CDR1 MGHRA, CDR2 YSYEKL. Here the CDR3 DNA reads TGCGCCAGCAGCCAGATAGGGACTTCAGATACGCAGTATTTT. It translates to CASSQIGTSDTQYF.

The chain couples TRBV5-1 to TRBJ1-1, with a possible D match to TRBD1 (6 bases). Germline CDR1 is SGHRS and CDR2 is YFSETQ. Trimming shortened V by 3 bases and J by 2 bases, and 23 bases separated the two germline ends. This CDR3 is 18 amino acids long. For the CDR3, the DNA is TGCGCCAGCAGCTCGCTATACGGGACACAAGATCCTAACACTGAAGCTTTCTTT. Residues: CASSSLYGTQDPNTEAFF. The full variable domain, rest sourced from reference TRBV5-1 and TRBJ1-1, is KAGVTQTPRYLIKTRGQQVTLSCSPISGHRSVSWYQQTPGQGLQFLFEYFSETQRNKGNFPGRFSGRQFSNSRSEMNVSTLELGDSALYLCASSSLYGTQDPNTEAFFGQGTRLTVV.

V gene TRBV2 combines with J gene TRBJ2-2; D is ambiguous. Germline CDR1 is SNHLY and CDR2 is FYNNEI. The CDR3 consists of 16 residues. V was shortened by 5 bases and J by 1 base, with 14 bases between the two germline ends. The CDR3 DNA follows: TGTGCCAGCAGTAAGCTCTTGGACGGGAACACCGGGGAGCTGTTTTTT. This sequence encodes CASSKLLDGNTGELFF. Full variable domain (remainder filled in from reference TRBV2 and TRBJ2-2): EPEVTQTPSHQVTQMGQEVILRCVPISNHLYFYWYRQILGQKVEFLVSFYNNEISEKSEIFDDQFSVERPDGSNFTLKIRSTKLEDSAMYFCASSKLLDGNTGELFFGEGSRLTVL.

CDR3 in amino acids: CASNPGLAGDEQYF. CDR3 in DNA: TGTGCCAGCAACCCGGGACTAGCGGGAGACGAGCAGTACTTC. The chain employs TRBV6-5 and TRBJ2-7, with 14 bases identical to TRBD2. Germline V gene lookup returns CDR1 MNHEY and CDR2 SVGAGI. V gave up 7 bases and J gave up 5 bases; unmatched junction bases: 4. This CDR3 spans 14 amino acids.

V gene TRBV15 combines with J gene TRBJ2-7, with TRBD1 matching 9 bases. CDR3 size: 16 residues. CDR1 and CDR2 (germline): LNHNV, YYDKDF (reference sequence). Losses at the gene ends were 3 bases for V and 2 bases for J; bases not matched to a gene: 8. In nucleotides, the CDR3 is TGTGCCACCAGCAGGGACCGCGGGACAGGGACCTACGAGCAGTACTTC. Translating it yields CATSRDRGTGTYEQYF.

The chain joins TRBV29-1 to TRBJ1-2; 11 bases fit TRBD1. J was trimmed by 3 bases and V by 7 bases; bases with no gene match: 7. There are 14 residues in the CDR3. Germline CDR1 is SQVTM and CDR2 is ANQGSEA. CDR3 nucleotide sequence: TGCAGCGCCGAGGGACAGGGGGAAGACTATGGCTACACCTTC. Translation gives CSAEGQGEDYGYTF.

CDR3 DNA sequence: TGTGCCAGCAGTTACACCCTAGCGGGAGAGAGCAATGAGCAGTTCTTC. Translating it yields CASSYTLAGESNEQFF. The V call is TRBV6-5, the J call TRBJ2-1; 10 positions match TRBD2. The trim removed 2 bases at V and 6 bases at J, leaving 7 bases unmatched. CDR1 is MNHEY, CDR2 SVGAGI, per germline. This CDR3 region has 16 residues.

This sequence joins TRBV4-1 and TRBJ2-1, with a tentative D call TRBD2 (5 bases). Trimming left V 3 bases short and J 6 bases short, with 12 bases between. This CDR3 comprises 14 residues. The V gene's germline CDR1 is MGHRA and CDR2 YSYEKL. CDR3 sequence (DNA): TGCGCCAGCAGCCACCAGTCTGGAGGCAATGAGCAGTTCTTC. Encoded protein: CASSHQSGGNEQFF.

The V gene is TRBV25-1, the J gene TRBJ1-2, with 9 bases lining up with TRBD1. Germline V CDR1 and CDR2: MGHDK, SYGVNS. V gave up 0 bases and J gave up 4 bases; unmatched junction bases: 12. The CDR3 spans 18 residues. The chain's CDR3 is CASSEYFLGQGNGYGYTF. CDR3 coding DNA: TGTGCCAGCAGTGAATATTTCCTCGGACAGGGGAATGGCTATGGCTACACCTTC.

CDR3 DNA: TGTGCCAGCAGTTCCCAAACAATCCAAGCTTTCTTT. Amino acid sequence: CASSSQTIQAFF. The V call is TRBV12-3 or TRBV12-4, the J call TRBJ1-1; D call uncertain. CDR3 length: 12 residues. The V and J ends lost 4 bases and 9 bases respectively, with 12 bases between them.

The chain combines TRBV9 with TRBJ2-5, with 12 positions matching TRBD2. Germline CDR1 and CDR2: SGDLS and YYNGEE. The length of the CDR3 is 15 residues. The trim removed 4 bases at V and 4 bases at J, leaving 5 bases unmatched. The CDR3 DNA follows: TGTGCCAGCAGCCTAGCGGGAGGGCCGCGAGAGACCCAGTACTTC. Its protein product is CASSLAGGPRETQYF.

V and J are TRBV5-4 and TRBJ2-3; TRBD2 matches at 9 bases. The CDR3 consists of 17 residues. Trimming cost V 0 bases and J 0 bases; bases outside gene matches: 5. CDR1 and CDR2 (germline): SGHNT, YYREEE (reference sequence). The CDR3 here is CASSLDGLALSTDTQYF. As DNA, the CDR3 is TGTGCCAGCAGCTTGGACGGACTAGCGCTGAGCACAGATACGCAGTATTTT.

The genes are TRBV2 and TRBJ2-2, with D uncertain. The CDR3 length is 12 residues. CDR1 and CDR2 (germline): SNHLY, FYNNEI. V was shortened by 6 bases and J by 2 bases, with 4 bases between the two germline ends. Here the CDR3 DNA reads TGTGCCAGCAGGGTAAACACCGGGGAGCTGTTTTTT. It encodes CASRVNTGELFF.

V is TRBV13 and J is TRBJ2-3, with 10 bases lining up with TRBD2. The CDR3 has 17 residues. J lost 2 bases, V lost 2 bases, and 7 bases had no gene match. The germline V gene encodes CDR1 PRHDT and CDR2 FYEKMQ (reference sequence). CDR3 nucleotides: TGTGCCAGCAGCTTACGGACTAGCGGAGAAATCACAGATACGCAGTATTTT. Translated, it gives CASSLRTSGEITDTQYF.

This clonotype was found once. The chain has TRBV9 and TRBJ2-2; possibly TRBD2 for D (6 bases). Germline V gives CDR1 SGDLS, CDR2 YYNGEE. The V end lost 0 bases, the J end lost 4 bases, and 10 bases lay between the germline ends. The CDR3 has 15 amino acids. CDR3 DNA: TGTGCCAGCAGCGTAGTCGGGAGTGGCACCGGGGAGCTGTTTTTT. Amino acids: CASSVVGSGTGELFF. Using reference TRBV9 and TRBJ2-2 for the parts outside the CDR3, the full variable domain is DSGVTQTPKHLITATGQRVTLRCSPRSGDLSVYWYQQSLDQGLQFLIQYYNGEERAKGNILERFSAQQFPDLHSELNLSSLELGDSALYFCASSVVGSGTGELFFGEGSRLTVL.

V usage is TRBV5-6 and J usage is TRBJ2-7; D uncertain. Germline V gene sequence: CDR1 SGHDT, CDR2 YYEEEE. The CDR3 spans 14 residues. The ends were cut back, 1 base at V and 3 bases at J, with 11 bases in the middle. For the CDR3, the DNA is TGTGCCAGCAGCTTGAGGACGCCGAGCTACGAGCAGTACTTC. Amino acids: CASSLRTPSYEQYF.

This clonotype has only one observation. The rearrangement links TRBV4-1 to TRBJ1-2, with D maybe TRBD1 (6 bases). The CDR3 loop spans 13 amino acids. The V end was cut by 3 bases, the J end by 6 bases, with 11 bases between. The germline CDR1 and CDR2 sequences are MGHRA and YSYEKL. The CDR3 sequence: CASSQGTQNGYTF. CDR3 in DNA: TGCGCCAGCAGCCAGGGGACACAAAATGGCTACACCTTC.

The chain carries TRBV2 and TRBJ2-3; TRBD2 aligns across 11 bases. V gave up 8 bases and J gave up 2 bases; unmatched junction bases: 12. Germline V gives CDR1 SNHLY, CDR2 FYNNEI. The length of the CDR3 is 17 residues. For the CDR3, the DNA is TGTGCCAGCCGCGAGCTCCAGACTAGCGGGGTCACAGATACGCAGTATTTT. Its translation: CASRELQTSGVTDTQYF.

V usage is TRBV4-1 and J usage is TRBJ2-7; a possible D gene is TRBD2 (6 bases). V was shortened by 8 bases and J by 1 base, with 12 bases between the two germline ends. This CDR3 region has 13 residues. Germline CDR1 MGHRA, CDR2 YSYEKL. The CDR3 sequence is CASRMAGSYEQYF. As DNA, the CDR3 is TGCGCCAGCCGTATGGCGGGGTCCTACGAGCAGTACTTC.

As for this clonotype: At one end, the junction sequence differs from germline, possibly due to a read error. The V and J genes are TRBV3-1 and TRBJ1-1; TRBD1 is a possible D gene (6 bases). Germline assignment: CDR1 LGHDT and CDR2 YNNKEL (reference sequence). CDR3 length: 13 amino acids. CDR3 protein: CASCHTGSRQAFF. The CDR3 coding sequence is TGTGCCAGCTGCCACACAGGGTCGCGACAAGCTTTCTTT.

The chain links TRBV7-3 to TRBJ2-5; TRBD2 matches 9 bases. CDR3 length equals 18 residues. The germline V gene encodes CDR1 SGHTA and CDR2 FQGTGA. V was clipped by 5 bases and J by 5 bases; unmatched bases: 18. The CDR3 spells CASSHQRGWREGFETQYF. The CDR3 bases are TGTGCCAGCAGCCATCAACGGGGTTGGCGGGAGGGCTTTGAGACCCAGTACTTC.